This record concerns one TCR beta chain sequence. The record originates from a study of cytomegalovirus exposure and HLA in healthy donors. The CDR3 is 14 amino acids. Germline CDR1 and CDR2: SGHDT and YYEEEE. The trim removed 2 bases at V and 4 bases at J, leaving 4 bases unmatched. The data were produced by immunoSEQ multiplex PCR, yet TCRdb's version contains in-frame clones alone and is incomplete. This sample yields 150,000 to 200,000 clones, of which 85% are seen a single time; approximately 15% belongs to the top ten. Donors were drawn from the approximately 120-subject validation cohort, separate from the approximately 620-subject first cohort.

The chain carries TRBV5-6 and TRBJ1-2; TRBD1 agrees at 8 bases. Sequenced sample: PBMCs. The sequence was collected from a man aged 18 to 30 in good health and CMV-seropositive. The CDR3 spells CASSLLQGGYGYTF. The CDR3 DNA reads TGTGCCAGCAGCTTATTACAGGGGGGCTATGGCTACACCTTC.